The table lists the clone carrying this TCR beta chain with many counts. Patients aged 18 to 65 had newly diagnosed hyperthyroidism that had lasted under 2 months. V lost 4 bases to trimming and J lost 2 bases; unmatched junction nucleotides: 10. There are 16 residues in the CDR3. Germline V gene data show CDR1 as SQVTM and CDR2 as ANQGSEA. The data derive from a study of T cells in Graves' hyperthyroidism and ophthalmopathy. RNA transcripts were the template for amplifying TCR beta CDR3 regions. The HTBI set primed first-round TCR CDR3 RT-PCR. MiXCR was run by TCRdb on the multiplex PCR reads, yielding one entry per CDR3 protein. The sample includes 300,000 to 400,000 distinct CDR3 sequences, about 15% seen only once; the top ten take 11%.

The sequence was obtained from a woman aged 60 to 75 with Graves' hyperthyroidism. The sequencing sample was made of blood. The chain recombines TRBV29-1 with TRBJ2-3, with 9 bases that match TRBD1. DNA for the CDR3: TGCAGCGTTGTCGGAGGGGGGACAGGGAACACAGATACGCAGTATTTT. Protein: CSVVGGGTGNTDTQYF.